These T cell receptor beta chains were read from a single sample in a study of blood T cell repertoires in COVID-19. Libraries were prepared by immunoSEQ multiplex PCR; TCRdb keeps only in-frame clonotypes and omits some of them. The data show 350,000 to 550,000 clones, with roughly 89% seen just once and roughly 4% held by the top ten. The specimen sequenced was peripheral blood. These receptors all stem from a woman younger than 45 with acute or convalescent COVID-19. Both conserved end residues are part of each CDR3. D genes are given only for firm matches. Clone size, where shown, is once, few, many, or a class for clones that have expanded.

abundance	d_gene	j_gene	v_gene	CDR3nt	CDR3aa
NA	NA	TRBJ1-4	TRBV28	TGTGCCAGCAGTTCAAGCGCAGGGGCGGGTGAAAAACTGTTTTTT	CASSSSAGAGEKLFF
NA	NA	TRBJ1-2	TRBV29-1	TGCAGCGTTGAAGAGTTGAGGGGGTCCTATGGCTACACCTTC	CSVEELRGSYGYTF
once	NA	TRBJ2-5	TRBV5-1	TGCGCCAGCAGCTTGTCGGGTCAGCAAGAGACCCAGTACTTC	CASSLSGQQETQYF
NA	NA	TRBJ1-1	TRBV24-1	TGTGCCACCAGAGCAGGGTCGGACACTGAAGCTTTCTTT	CATRAGSDTEAFF
few	NA	TRBJ1-6	TRBV21-1	TGTGCCAGCAGCTCTCCGGGACAGGTTAATTCACCCCTCCACTTT	CASSSPGQVNSPLHF
once	NA	TRBJ2-5	TRBV9	TGTGCCAGCAGCGTAGGGCAGGAGGGGGCAGTAGCAAAGACCCAGTACTTC	CASSVGQEGAVAKTQYF
NA	NA	TRBJ1-4	TRBV15	TGTGCCACCAGCAGAGATATGGAGGTGTATCGAAATGAAAAACTGTTTTTT	CATSRDMEVYRNEKLFF
once	NA	TRBJ1-1	TRBV6-5	TGTGCCAGCAGTATAGACAGGAACACTGAAGCTTTCTTT	CASSIDRNTEAFF
NA	NA	TRBJ1-5	TRBV4-1	TGCGCCAGCAGCCCGCCGGGGGTTCAGCCCCAGCATTTT	CASSPPGVQPQHF
few	TRBD1	TRBJ2-5	TRBV5-6	TGTGCCAGCAGCATGGGGACAGGGGCTGTGGAGACCCAGTACTTC	CASSMGTGAVETQYF
NA	NA	TRBJ1-5	TRBV12-3/TRBV12-4	TGTGCCAACGGTGAAGGGGACAATCAGCCCCAGCATTTT	CANGEGDNQPQHF
once	NA	TRBJ2-6	TRBV4-1	TGCGCCAGCAGCCAAGAGAAGAGCTCTGGGGCCAACGTCCTGACTTTC	CASSQEKSSGANVLTF